The 20 T cell receptor beta chains in this list originate from one sample, sequenced in a study of blood T cell repertoires in COVID-19. Sequencing was performed with immunoSEQ multiplex PCR; in TCRdb, only in-frame clones are kept and a portion is missing. The table lists about 150,000 clones, roughly 82% of them singletons. Specimen: peripheral blood. Receptors were obtained from a human donor in a cohort sampled during active COVID-19.

This chain joins TRBV6-1 and TRBJ1-2, with D uncertain. With 1 base removed from V and 4 bases from J, the gap between germline ends came to 10 bases. The CDR3 loop spans 14 amino acids. The germline CDR1 and CDR2 sequences are MNHNS and SASEGT. CDR3 sequence: CASSEVPTLYGYTF. The DNA of the CDR3 is TGTGCCAGCAGTGAAGTCCCGACTCTCTATGGCTACACCTTC.

V is TRBV7-8 and J is TRBJ2-2; 10 bases line up with TRBD2. Germline CDR1 reads SGHVS; CDR2 reads FQNEAQ. The CDR3 has 16 residues. V lost 5 bases to trimming and J lost 4 bases; unmatched junction nucleotides: 7. This chain's CDR3 is CASSLLAGAVTGELFF. The CDR3 DNA sequence: TGTGCCAGCAGCCTTCTAGCGGGAGCGGTCACCGGGGAGCTGTTTTTT.

The chain recombines TRBV6-4 with TRBJ2-3; no clear D. Germline lookup yields CDR1 MRHNA and CDR2 SNTAGT. CDR3 length: 13 amino acids. Trimming removed 5 bases from V and 0 bases from J, with 6 bases in between. CDR3 DNA sequence: TGTGCCAGCAGTTCCTCCAGCACAGATACGCAGTATTTT. Its translation: CASSSSSTDTQYF.

The chain recombines TRBV27 with TRBJ1-3, with D perhaps TRBD1 (5 bases). Germline V lookup: CDR1 MNHEY, CDR2 SMNVEV (reference sequence). The CDR3 totals 14 residues. The V gene lost 4 bases and the J gene lost 4 bases, with 11 bases spanning the gap. The CDR3: CASSSGGGGNTIYF. The CDR3 region has the DNA TGTGCCAGCAGTTCCGGGGGAGGAGGAAACACCATATATTTT.

This clone appeared once. V and J are TRBV16 and TRBJ1-1; TRBD1 is a possible D gene (5 bases). V lost 0 bases, J lost 2 bases, and 13 bases lay in between. The CDR3 spans 16 residues. Germline CDR1 is KGHSY and CDR2 is FQNENV. CDR3 nucleotides: TGTGCCAGCAGCCAATCATGGCAGGGAGGAAACACTGAAGCTTTCTTT. Its translation is CASSQSWQGGNTEAFF.

This sequence joins TRBV6-5 and TRBJ2-7; 7 nucleotides match TRBD1. The length of the CDR3 is 15 residues. The germline V gene has CDR1 MNHEY and CDR2 SVGAGI. Trimming removed 6 bases from V and 3 bases from J; junction bases left unmatched: 11. DNA for the CDR3: TGTGCCAGCAGCAAGGGACAGCCCATATACTACGAGCAGTACGTC. Its translation: CASSKGQPIYYEQYV.

The chain is built from TRBV19 and TRBJ1-2, with 7 bases that match TRBD1. Germline V gives CDR1 LNHDA, CDR2 SQIVND (reference sequence). The V and J ends lost 7 bases and 8 bases, in that order; junction bases with no gene match: 19. The CDR3 is 16 amino acids. CDR3 coding DNA: TGTGCCAGTACCCACGGAACGACAGGGAGATCCGACGGCTACACCTTC. Protein product: CASTHGTTGRSDGYTF.

The V gene is TRBV2, the J gene TRBJ2-7; D gene unclear. Per the germline V gene, CDR1 is SNHLY and CDR2 is FYNNEI. The CDR3 extends over 12 amino acids. V lost 5 bases and J lost 0, with 5 bases in between. CDR3 DNA sequence: TGTGCCAGCAGTCAGGACTCCTACGAGCAGTACGTC. Residues: CASSQDSYEQYV.

The J gene is TRBJ2-2, the V gene TRBV5-1; TRBD1 is a possible D gene (5 bases). This CDR3 comprises 15 residues. The V and J ends lost 2 bases and 5 bases respectively, with 13 bases between them. The germline gives CDR1 SGHRS, CDR2 YFSETQ. This chain's CDR3 is CASSFQQDPTGELFF. The CDR3 DNA is TGCGCCAGCAGCTTTCAACAGGACCCAACCGGGGAGCTGTTTTTT.

The V call is TRBV12-2, the J call TRBJ1-2. TRBV12-2 is a listed pseudogene. CDR3 length: 15 amino acids. DNA for the CDR3: TGTGCAAGTCGCTCAGAGAGGGCAGGATCCTATGGCTACACCTTC. Amino acids: CASRSERAGSYGYTF.

The chain recombines TRBV5-1 with TRBJ1-1; D not certain. Germline CDR1 reads SGHRS; CDR2 reads YFSETQ. The CDR3 is 14 amino acids. Trimming removed 4 bases from V and 1 base from J, with 11 bases in between. The CDR3 region has the DNA TGCGCCAGCAGCCCGGCGAGGGCGAACACTGAAGCTTTCTTT. This sequence encodes CASSPARANTEAFF.

J is TRBJ1-4 and V is TRBV29-1, with 9 bases identical to TRBD1. This CDR3 region has 15 residues. The junction had 10 bases not matched to a gene; V was cut back by 7 bases and J by 4 bases. From germline, CDR1 is SQVTM and CDR2 ANQGSEA. CDR3 in amino acids: CSGTGQGLGNEKLFF. CDR3 nucleotide sequence: TGCAGCGGAACCGGACAGGGGCTAGGTAATGAAAAACTGTTTTTT.

The chain is built from TRBV28 and TRBJ2-7; D unresolved. V was pared by 3 bases and J by 2 bases, with 11 bases between. The CDR3 is 14 amino acids. The germline V gene encodes CDR1 MDHEN and CDR2 SYDVKM. Written as DNA, the CDR3 is TGTGCCAGCAGTTTCCCCCCACGGGCCTACGAGCAGTACTTC. It encodes CASSFPPRAYEQYF.

This chain links TRBV9 with TRBJ1-2; 7 bases map to TRBD1. CDR1 is SGDLS and CDR2 is YYNGEE in the germline V gene. The CDR3 spans 15 residues. Trimming took 0 bases from V and 4 from J; bases not matched to a gene: 6. The CDR3 DNA reads as TGTGCCAGCAGCGTAGATGGGACAGCCCGCTATGGCTACACCTTC. Translated, it gives CASSVDGTARYGYTF.

This clone was picked up a small number of times. V usage is TRBV12-5 and J usage is TRBJ1-1; 8 bases are a match to TRBD1. The germline V gene encodes CDR1 LGHNT and CDR2 FRNRAP. The junction had 8 bases not matched to a gene; V was cut back by 4 bases and J by 10 bases. The CDR3 is made up of 13 amino acids. CDR3 protein: CASGSTGTGGAFF. DNA for the CDR3: TGTGCTAGTGGTTCCACAGGGACAGGAGGAGCTTTCTTT.

This chain links TRBV11-3 with TRBJ2-3, with TRBD2 matching 7 bases. The CDR3 covers 16 residues. Germline V gene sequence: CDR1 SGHNT, CDR2 YENEEA. Germline trimming cut 2 bases from V and 6 bases from J; bases unmatched to any gene: 11. The CDR3: CASSLSAGQWGDTQYF. CDR3 nucleotide sequence: TGTGCCAGCAGCTTATCAGCGGGGCAATGGGGGGATACGCAGTATTTT.

This clone was found a few times. This sequence joins TRBV5-8 and TRBJ2-7; no reliable D call. The CDR3 length is 11 residues. The germline gives CDR1 SGHTS, CDR2 YDEGEE. Trimming took off 4 bases at V and 3 bases at J, with 5 bases between the two ends. This chain's CDR3 is CASSLNYEQYF. Here the CDR3 DNA reads TGTGCCAGCAGCCTAAACTACGAGCAGTACTTC.

The rearrangement links TRBV4-2 to TRBJ2-7, with D tentatively TRBD2 (7 bases). The V and J ends lost 0 bases and 6 bases respectively, with 12 bases between them. In germline, CDR1 is LGHNA, CDR2 YNFKEQ. The CDR3 is made up of 14 amino acids. The CDR3 protein is CASSQDPGGAEQYF. The CDR3 DNA reads as TGTGCCAGCAGCCAAGATCCGGGGGGCGCCGAGCAGTACTTC.

The genes are TRBV24-1 and TRBJ2-3, with 8 bases matching TRBD1. CDR3 size: 16 residues. V lost 2 bases to trimming and J lost 1 base; unmatched junction nucleotides: 4. Germline CDR1 KGHDR, CDR2 SFDVKD. The DNA for the CDR3 is TGTGCCACCAGTGATTCGGACAGGGATGGCACAGATACGCAGTATTTT. It codes for CATSDSDRDGTDTQYF.

The chain is built from TRBV19 and TRBJ2-6, with 7 bases fitting TRBD1. After removal of 5 bases from V and 4 bases from J, the junction contained 5 bases not matched to a gene. This CDR3 spans 15 amino acids. Per germline, CDR1 LNHDA and CDR2 SQIVND (reference sequence). This chain's CDR3 is CASSEGARGANVLTF. CDR3 nucleotide sequence: TGTGCCAGTAGTGAGGGGGCGCGGGGGGCCAACGTCCTGACTTTC.